This TCR beta chain was sequenced during a study of T cells expressing NK-cell markers. The CDR3 extends over 18 amino acids. Germline CDR1 and CDR2: DFQATT and SNEGSKA (reference sequence). Points on this clonotype: Its antigen is undetermined.

For TCR beta, cDNA was produced by 5'RACE template switching with UMIs. For each CDR3 protein, TCRdb gives one entry from its re-call of the 5' RACE reads, without DNA. This sample's table reports over 6,500 distinct CDR3 sequences. General study points: About six donors showed dominant NKG2C+ clonotypes comprising about 1.0-7.5% of their CD8+ T cells.

Sample: blood T cells: a sorted CD56 or NKG2C T cell subset, CD4+ or CD8+ T cells, or bulk PBMC T cells (not recorded which). The TCR comes from a man aged 18 to 69 in good health. This chain uses TRBV20-1 with TRBJ2-5; TCRdb proposes TRBD2, but this gene call is untestable without DNA. CDR3 loop: CSAQLFGLAGGPGETQYF.